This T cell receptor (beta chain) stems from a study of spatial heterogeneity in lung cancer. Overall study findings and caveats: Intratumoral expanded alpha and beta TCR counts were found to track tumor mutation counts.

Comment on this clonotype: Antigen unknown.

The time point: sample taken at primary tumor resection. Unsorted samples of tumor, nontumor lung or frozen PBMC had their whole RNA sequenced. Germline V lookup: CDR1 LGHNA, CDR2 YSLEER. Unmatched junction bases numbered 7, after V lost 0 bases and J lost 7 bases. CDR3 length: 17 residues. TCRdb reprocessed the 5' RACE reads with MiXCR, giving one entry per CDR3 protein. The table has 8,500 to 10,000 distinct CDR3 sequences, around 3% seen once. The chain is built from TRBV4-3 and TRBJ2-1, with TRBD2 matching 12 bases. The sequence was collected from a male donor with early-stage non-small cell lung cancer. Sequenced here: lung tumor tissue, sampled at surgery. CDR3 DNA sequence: TGCGCCAGCAGCCAAGATACAGGACTAGCGGGGATGAATGAGCAGTTCTTC. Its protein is CASSQDTGLAGMNEQFF.